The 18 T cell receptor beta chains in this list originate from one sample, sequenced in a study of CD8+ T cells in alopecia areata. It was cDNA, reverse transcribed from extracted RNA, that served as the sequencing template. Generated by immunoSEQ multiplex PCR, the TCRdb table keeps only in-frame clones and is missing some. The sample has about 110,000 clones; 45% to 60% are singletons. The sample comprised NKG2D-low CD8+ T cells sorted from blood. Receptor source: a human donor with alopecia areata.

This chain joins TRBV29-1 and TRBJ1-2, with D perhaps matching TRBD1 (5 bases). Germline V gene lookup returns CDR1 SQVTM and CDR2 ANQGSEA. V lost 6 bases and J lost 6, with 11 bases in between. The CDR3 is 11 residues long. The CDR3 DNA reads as TGCAGCGTAGCCGGGACGGATGGCTACACCTTC. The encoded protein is CSVAGTDGYTF.

CDR3 sequence (DNA): TGTGCCGTCCATGGGAACACTGAAGCTTTCTTT. This translates into CAVHGNTEAFF. This chain links TRBV28 with TRBJ1-1, with D uncertain. V lost 11 bases and J lost 1, with 8 bases in between. Germline CDR1 MDHEN, CDR2 SYDVKM. There are 11 residues in the CDR3.

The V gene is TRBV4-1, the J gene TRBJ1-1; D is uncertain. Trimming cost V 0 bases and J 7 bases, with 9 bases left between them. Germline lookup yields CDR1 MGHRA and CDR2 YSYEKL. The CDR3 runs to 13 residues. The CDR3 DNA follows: TGCGCCAGCAGCCAAGAGCGGGCCGGTGAAGCTTTCTTT. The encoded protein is CASSQERAGEAFF.

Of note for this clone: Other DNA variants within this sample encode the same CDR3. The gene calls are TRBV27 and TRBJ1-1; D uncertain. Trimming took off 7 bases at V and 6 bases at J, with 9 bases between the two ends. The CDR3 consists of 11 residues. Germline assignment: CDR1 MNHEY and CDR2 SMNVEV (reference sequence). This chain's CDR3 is CASTKGSEAFF. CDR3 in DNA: TGTGCCAGCACGAAGGGCTCTGAAGCTTTCTTT.

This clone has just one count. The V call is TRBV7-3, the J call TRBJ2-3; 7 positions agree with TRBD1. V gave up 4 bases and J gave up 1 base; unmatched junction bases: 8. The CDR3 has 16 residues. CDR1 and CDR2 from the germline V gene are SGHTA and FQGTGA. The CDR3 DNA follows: TGTGCCAGCAGCTCCCCCTTCACAGGGGGCACAGATACGCAGTATTTT. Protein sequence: CASSSPFTGGTDTQYF.

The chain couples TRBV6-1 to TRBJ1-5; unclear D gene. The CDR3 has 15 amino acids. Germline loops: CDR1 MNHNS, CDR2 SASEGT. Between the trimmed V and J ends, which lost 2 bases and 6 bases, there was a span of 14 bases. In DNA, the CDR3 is TGTGCCAGCAGTGAATATCCGGGCGGCAGTCAGCCCCAGCATTTT. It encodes CASSEYPGGSQPQHF.

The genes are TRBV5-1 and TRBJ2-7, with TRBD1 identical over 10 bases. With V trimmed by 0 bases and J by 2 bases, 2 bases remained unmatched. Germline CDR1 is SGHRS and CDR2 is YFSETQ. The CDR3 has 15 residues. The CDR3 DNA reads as TGCGCCAGCAGCTTGGTGGGGACAGGGGCCTACGAGCAGTACTTC. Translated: CASSLVGTGAYEQYF. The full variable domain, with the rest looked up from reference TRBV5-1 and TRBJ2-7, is KAGVTQTPRYLIKTRGQQVTLSCSPISGHRSVSWYQQTPGQGLQFLFEYFSETQRNKGNFPGRFSGRQFSNSRSEMNVSTLELGDSALYLCASSLVGTGAYEQYFGPGTRLTVT.

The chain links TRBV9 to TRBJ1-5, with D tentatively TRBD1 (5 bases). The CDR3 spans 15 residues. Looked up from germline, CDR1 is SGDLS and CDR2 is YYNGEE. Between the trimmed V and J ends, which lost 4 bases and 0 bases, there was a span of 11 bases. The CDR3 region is CASSSDSYSNQPQHF. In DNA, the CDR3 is TGTGCCAGCAGCTCCGACAGTTATAGCAATCAGCCCCAGCATTTT.

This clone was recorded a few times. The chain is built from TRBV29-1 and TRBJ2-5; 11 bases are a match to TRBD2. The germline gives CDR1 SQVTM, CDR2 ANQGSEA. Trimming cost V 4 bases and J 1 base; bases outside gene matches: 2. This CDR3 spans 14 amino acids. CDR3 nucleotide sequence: TGCAGCGTTGTAGCGGGGGGGCTCCAAGAGACCCAGTACTTC. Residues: CSVVAGGLQETQYF. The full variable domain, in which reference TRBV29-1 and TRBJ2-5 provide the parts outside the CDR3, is SAVISQKPSRDICQRGTSLTIQCQVDSQVTMMFWYRQQPGQSLTLIATANQGSEATYESGFVIDKFPISRPNLTFSTLTVSNMSPEDSSIYLCSVVAGGLQETQYFGPGTRLLVL.

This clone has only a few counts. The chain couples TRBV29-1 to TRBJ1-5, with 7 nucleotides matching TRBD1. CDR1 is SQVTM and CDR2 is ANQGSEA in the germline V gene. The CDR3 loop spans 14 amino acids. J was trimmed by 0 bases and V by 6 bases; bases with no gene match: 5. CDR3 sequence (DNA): TGCAGCGTGGGAACAGGGGATAGCAATCAGCCCCAGCATTTT. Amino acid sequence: CSVGTGDSNQPQHF.

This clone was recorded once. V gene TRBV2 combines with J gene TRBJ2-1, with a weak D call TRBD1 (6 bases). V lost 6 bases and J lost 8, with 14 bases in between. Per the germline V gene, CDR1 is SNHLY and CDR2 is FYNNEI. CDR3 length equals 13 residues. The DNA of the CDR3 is TGTGCCAGCAGGGATACAGGGAACGATGAGCAGTTCTTC. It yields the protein CASRDTGNDEQFF. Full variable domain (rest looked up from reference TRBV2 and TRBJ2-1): EPEVTQTPSHQVTQMGQEVILRCVPISNHLYFYWYRQILGQKVEFLVSFYNNEISEKSEIFDDQFSVERPDGSNFTLKIRSTKLEDSAMYFCASRDTGNDEQFFGPGTRLTVL.

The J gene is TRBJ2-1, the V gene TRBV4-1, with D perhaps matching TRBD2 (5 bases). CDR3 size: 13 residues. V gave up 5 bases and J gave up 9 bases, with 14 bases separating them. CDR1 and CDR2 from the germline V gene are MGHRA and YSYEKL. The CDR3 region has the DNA TGCGCCAGCAGCTCCTCTGCGGGCTTTGAGCAGTTCTTC. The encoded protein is CASSSSAGFEQFF.

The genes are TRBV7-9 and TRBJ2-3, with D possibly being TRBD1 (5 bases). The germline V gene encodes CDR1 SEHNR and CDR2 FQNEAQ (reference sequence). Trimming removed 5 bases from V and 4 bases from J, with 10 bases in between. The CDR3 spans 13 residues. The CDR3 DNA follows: TGTGCCAGCAGCGCCAGGGTGGCAGATACGCAGTATTTT. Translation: CASSARVADTQYF.

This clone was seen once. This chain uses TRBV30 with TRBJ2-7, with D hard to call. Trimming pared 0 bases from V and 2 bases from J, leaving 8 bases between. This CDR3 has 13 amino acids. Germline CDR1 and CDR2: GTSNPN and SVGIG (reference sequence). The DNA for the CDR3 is TGTGCCTGGAGTGTGGCCGGCCCCTACGAGCAGTACTTC. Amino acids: CAWSVAGPYEQYF.

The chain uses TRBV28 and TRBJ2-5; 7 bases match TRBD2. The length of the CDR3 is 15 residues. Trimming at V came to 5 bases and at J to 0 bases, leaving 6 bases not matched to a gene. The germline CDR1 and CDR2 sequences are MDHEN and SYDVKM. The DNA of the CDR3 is TGTGCCAGCAGTAGCGGGATTAACCACCAAGAGACCCAGTACTTC. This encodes CASSSGINHQETQYF.

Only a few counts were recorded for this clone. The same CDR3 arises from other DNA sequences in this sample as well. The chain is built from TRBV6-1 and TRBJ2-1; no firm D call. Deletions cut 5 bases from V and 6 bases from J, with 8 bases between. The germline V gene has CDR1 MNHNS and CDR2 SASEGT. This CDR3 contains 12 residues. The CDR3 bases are TGTGCCAGCAGTCCGATTTCCAATGAGCAGTTCTTC. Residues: CASSPISNEQFF.

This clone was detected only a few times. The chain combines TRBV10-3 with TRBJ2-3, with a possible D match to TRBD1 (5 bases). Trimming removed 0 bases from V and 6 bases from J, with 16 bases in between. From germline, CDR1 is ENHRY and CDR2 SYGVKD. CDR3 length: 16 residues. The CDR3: CAISESTSRSGDTQYF. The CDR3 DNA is TGTGCCATCAGTGAGTCGACGTCGCGGTCAGGGGATACGCAGTATTTT.

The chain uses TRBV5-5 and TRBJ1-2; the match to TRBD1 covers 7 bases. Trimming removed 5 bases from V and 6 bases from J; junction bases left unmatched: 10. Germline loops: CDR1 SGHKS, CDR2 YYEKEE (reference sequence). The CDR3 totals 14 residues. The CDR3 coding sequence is TGTGCCAGCAGATCGATGACAGGGCAGCATGGCTACACCTTC. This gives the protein CASRSMTGQHGYTF.